This is a list of T cell receptor beta chains from one sample in a study of Ad26.COV2.S vaccination and SARS-CoV-2 variants. Assay: immunoSEQ multiplex PCR; the TCRdb copy retains only in-frame clones and omits some. The table includes 350,000 to 600,000 clones, 89% detected once. This specimen was peripheral blood, taken in a trial of Ad26.COV2.S vaccine versus placebo. Receptors originate from a person between 18 and 65 years old who received the Ad26.COV2.S COVID-19 vaccine or a placebo. Each CDR3 is given with its conserved first and last residue. Fields, in order: V gene, J gene, clone size, D gene, CDR3 DNA, CDR3 protein. The D gene is left open where the match is weak. Size is omitted from some rows. Given values are once, few, many or a class for expanded clones.

v_gene: TRBV27
j_gene: TRBJ2-1
abundance: .
d_gene: TRBD2
CDR3nt: TGTGCCAGCGGTCTAGCGGGGAATGAGCAGTTCTTC
CDR3aa: CASGLAGNEQFF

v_gene: TRBV27
j_gene: TRBJ2-7
abundance: once
d_gene: .
CDR3nt: TGTGCCAGCAGCCCCACGCCCCTAGGGATTTCCTACGAGCAGTACTTC
CDR3aa: CASSPTPLGISYEQYF

v_gene: TRBV2
j_gene: TRBJ1-2
abundance: .
d_gene: .
CDR3nt: TGTGCCAGCAGTGAAGCTATAGGGTTTGGCTACACCTTC
CDR3aa: CASSEAIGFGYTF

v_gene: TRBV10-3
j_gene: TRBJ2-1
abundance: .
d_gene: .
CDR3nt: TGTGCCATCGCTTTGACAGCCAACAATGAGCAGTTCTTC
CDR3aa: CAIALTANNEQFF

v_gene: TRBV7-9
j_gene: TRBJ1-4
abundance: .
d_gene: .
CDR3nt: TGTGCCAGCAGCTTAGCTGACAGGTTGGAAGAAAAACTGTTTTTT
CDR3aa: CASSLADRLEEKLFF

v_gene: TRBV6-5
j_gene: TRBJ1-5
abundance: few
d_gene: TRBD1
CDR3nt: TGTGCCAGCAGCTCGGGACAGAATCAGCCCCAGCATTTT
CDR3aa: CASSSGQNQPQHF

v_gene: TRBV5-1
j_gene: TRBJ2-1
abundance: .
d_gene: .
CDR3nt: TGCGCCAGCAGGGTATCTAGCACGCTTCCCGAGCAGTTCTTC
CDR3aa: CASRVSSTLPEQFF

v_gene: TRBV12-3/TRBV12-4
j_gene: TRBJ1-1
abundance: .
d_gene: .
CDR3nt: TGTGCCAGCAGCTTCGTGGGAAACACTGAAGCTTTCTTT
CDR3aa: CASSFVGNTEAFF

v_gene: TRBV7-6
j_gene: TRBJ2-3
abundance: .
d_gene: .
CDR3nt: TGTGCCAGCAGCTACGGCCCTTCAAAGGCAGATACGCAGTATTTT
CDR3aa: CASSYGPSKADTQYF

v_gene: TRBV28
j_gene: TRBJ2-1
abundance: .
d_gene: .
CDR3nt: TGTGCCAGCAGTCGAACTAGAAGAGTTTACAATGAGCAGTTCTTC
CDR3aa: CASSRTRRVYNEQFF

v_gene: TRBV28
j_gene: TRBJ2-1
abundance: once
d_gene: .
CDR3nt: TGTGCCAGCACCTCTCCCGGGCGGAAGCGCAATGAGCAGTTCTTC
CDR3aa: CASTSPGRKRNEQFF

v_gene: TRBV6-1
j_gene: TRBJ1-4
abundance: .
d_gene: .
CDR3nt: TGTGCCAGCAGTGATGCGCCGTATGAAAAACTGTTTTTT
CDR3aa: CASSDAPYEKLFF

v_gene: TRBV14
j_gene: TRBJ2-7
abundance: .
d_gene: TRBD1
CDR3nt: TGTGCCAGCAGCCGGTTAGGGGACAGTACGACCCACGAGCAGTACTTC
CDR3aa: CASSRLGDSTTHEQYF

v_gene: TRBV7-8
j_gene: TRBJ2-5
abundance: .
d_gene: .
CDR3nt: TGTGCCAGCAGCCCCCGACCTGACAGTGGGGAGACCCAGTACTTC
CDR3aa: CASSPRPDSGETQYF

v_gene: TRBV27
j_gene: TRBJ1-5
abundance: .
d_gene: .
CDR3nt: TGTGCCAGCAGTCACCAGGGCACTGGGACCGTAAATCAGCCCCAGCATTTT
CDR3aa: CASSHQGTGTVNQPQHF

v_gene: TRBV5-4
j_gene: TRBJ2-7
abundance: .
d_gene: .
CDR3nt: TGTGCCAGCAGCTTGGGGGGGGACTACGAGCAGTACTTC
CDR3aa: CASSLGGDYEQYF

v_gene: TRBV7-9
j_gene: TRBJ1-2
abundance: few
d_gene: .
CDR3nt: TGTGCCAGCAGCTTATTTGAGGGGCCATATGGCTACACCTTC
CDR3aa: CASSLFEGPYGYTF

v_gene: TRBV7-6
j_gene: TRBJ2-5
abundance: .
d_gene: TRBD2
CDR3nt: TGTGCCAGCAGCTGGTTCTTCGCGGGAGATCGAGAGACCCAGTACTTC
CDR3aa: CASSWFFAGDRETQYF

v_gene: TRBV6-6
j_gene: TRBJ1-4
abundance: .
d_gene: TRBD1
CDR3nt: TGTGCCAGCAGTTACGGGGGACAGACTAATGAAAAACTGTTTTTT
CDR3aa: CASSYGGQTNEKLFF

v_gene: TRBV14
j_gene: TRBJ1-1
abundance: .
d_gene: .
CDR3nt: TGTGCCAGCAGCCCGCAGGGCGTGAACACTGAAGCTTTCTTT
CDR3aa: CASSPQGVNTEAFF

v_gene: TRBV12-3/TRBV12-4
j_gene: TRBJ2-2
abundance: .
d_gene: TRBD2
CDR3nt: TGTGCCAGCAGTAGCGGGGGGGCCGGGGAGCTGTTTTTT
CDR3aa: CASSSGGAGELFF

v_gene: TRBV19
j_gene: TRBJ2-7
abundance: .
d_gene: .
CDR3nt: TGTGCCAGTAGTAGGGGGGTTCAGTCCTACGAGCAGTACTTC
CDR3aa: CASSRGVQSYEQYF

v_gene: TRBV18
j_gene: TRBJ1-1
abundance: once
d_gene: TRBD1
CDR3nt: TGTGCCAGCTCACCACGGTCAGGGGGAACTGAAGCTTTCTTT
CDR3aa: CASSPRSGGTEAFF

v_gene: TRBV11-1
j_gene: TRBJ2-7
abundance: .
d_gene: .
CDR3nt: TGTGCCAGCAGCTTTCAGGGCGAGCAGTACTTC
CDR3aa: CASSFQGEQYF

v_gene: TRBV27
j_gene: TRBJ2-5
abundance: .
d_gene: .
CDR3nt: TGTGCCAGCACCTCATGGGACCAAGAGACCCAGTACTTC
CDR3aa: CASTSWDQETQYF

v_gene: TRBV6-5
j_gene: TRBJ1-2
abundance: once
d_gene: .
CDR3nt: TGTGCCAGCAGTTACTCGACGGTTTATGGCTACACCTTC
CDR3aa: CASSYSTVYGYTF

v_gene: TRBV7-8
j_gene: TRBJ1-3
abundance: .
d_gene: .
CDR3nt: TGTGCCAGCAGCTTAGTGGGAAACACCATATATTTT
CDR3aa: CASSLVGNTIYF

v_gene: TRBV19
j_gene: TRBJ1-1
abundance: .
d_gene: .
CDR3nt: TGTGCCAGTAGTGCCGCAGGGGTCACTGAAGCTTTCTTT
CDR3aa: CASSAAGVTEAFF

v_gene: TRBV9
j_gene: TRBJ2-7
abundance: .
d_gene: .
CDR3nt: TGTGCCAGCAGCGCCGGACAGCTCGGAAACTACGAGCAGTACTTC
CDR3aa: CASSAGQLGNYEQYF

v_gene: TRBV12-3/TRBV12-4
j_gene: TRBJ2-5
abundance: .
d_gene: .
CDR3nt: TGTGCCAGCAGTTTAGGGTACCAAGAGACCCAGTACTTC
CDR3aa: CASSLGYQETQYF

v_gene: TRBV6-9
j_gene: TRBJ1-4
abundance: .
d_gene: .
CDR3nt: TGTGCCAGCAGTCCACAGGGTCGCGGGATCGGGGAAAAACTGTTTTTT
CDR3aa: CASSPQGRGIGEKLFF

v_gene: TRBV27
j_gene: TRBJ2-1
abundance: .
d_gene: .
CDR3nt: TGTGCCAGCAGTCTCTCGAGGCTTAGGAATGAGCAGTTCTTC
CDR3aa: CASSLSRLRNEQFF